The subject of this entry is one T cell receptor (beta chain). These data originate in a study of T cell repertoires in cytomegalovirus infection. Across the study: Signatures in public TCR beta sequences pointed to both CMV infection and matching HLA type.

The J segment lost 2 bases and the V segment lost 5 bases, leaving 15 bases of the junction unmatched. Germline loops: CDR1 MDHEN, CDR2 SYDVKM. This CDR3 has 18 residues. MiXCR was run by TCRdb on the reads, yielding one entry per CDR3 protein. The repertoire holds 270,000 or so distinct CDR3 sequences, approximately 17% seen once, with more than 45% in the top ten. The gene calls are TRBV28 and TRBJ2-7; 10 nucleotides line up with TRBD2. The sample comprised CD8+ T cells from PBMCs. This TCR came from a human donor in good health (CMV status not recorded). Some clones in this sample may be carry-over from other donors' samples. CDR3 coding DNA: TGTGCCAGCAGTCGAGCCCGGGGGGCTAGCGGGGGTCCCTACGAGCAGTACTTC. Protein sequence: CASSRARGASGGPYEQYF.